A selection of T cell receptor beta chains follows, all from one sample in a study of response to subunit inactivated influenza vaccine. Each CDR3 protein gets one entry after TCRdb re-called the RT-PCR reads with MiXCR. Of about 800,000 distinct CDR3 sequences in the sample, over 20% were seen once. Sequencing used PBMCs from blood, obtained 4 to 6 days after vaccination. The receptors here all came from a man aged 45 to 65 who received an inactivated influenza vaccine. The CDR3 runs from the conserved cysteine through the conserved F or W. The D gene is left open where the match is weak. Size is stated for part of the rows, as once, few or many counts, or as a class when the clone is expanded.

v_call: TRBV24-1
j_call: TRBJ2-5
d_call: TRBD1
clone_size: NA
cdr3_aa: CATSDRGGGETQYF
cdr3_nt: TGTGCCACCAGTGACCGAGGGGGCGGTGAGACCCAGTACTTC

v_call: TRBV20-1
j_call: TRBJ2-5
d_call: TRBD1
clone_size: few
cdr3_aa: CSARDPRTGAETQYF
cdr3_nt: TGCAGTGCTAGAGATCCGCGGACAGGGGCGGAGACCCAGTACTTC

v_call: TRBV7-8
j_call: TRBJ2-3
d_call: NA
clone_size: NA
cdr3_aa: CASSLKAGQDTQYF
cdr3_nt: TGTGCCAGCAGCTTAAAGGCAGGGCAAGATACGCAGTATTTT

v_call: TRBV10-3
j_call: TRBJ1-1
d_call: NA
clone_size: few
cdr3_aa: CAITGTASNTEAFF
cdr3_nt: TGTGCCATCACGGGTACAGCTTCGAACACTGAAGCTTTCTTT

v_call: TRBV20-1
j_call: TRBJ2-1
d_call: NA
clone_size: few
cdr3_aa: CSARVGVTEQFF
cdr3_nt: TGCAGTGCTAGAGTCGGCGTTACGGAGCAGTTCTTC

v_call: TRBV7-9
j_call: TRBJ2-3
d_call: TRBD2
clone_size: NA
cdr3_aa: CASSLSRAGTDTQYF
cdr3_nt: TGTGCCAGCAGCTTATCCCGAGCGGGGACAGATACGCAGTATTTT

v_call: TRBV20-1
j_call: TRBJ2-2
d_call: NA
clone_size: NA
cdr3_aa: CSARGLVGRSLSNTGELFF
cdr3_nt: TGCAGTGCTAGAGGGTTGGTGGGCAGAAGCTTATCGAACACCGGGGAGCTGTTTTTT

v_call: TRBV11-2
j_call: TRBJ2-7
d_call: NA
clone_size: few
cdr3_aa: CASSYGGPTYEQYF
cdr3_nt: TGTGCCAGCAGTTACGGAGGACCCACCTACGAGCAGTACTTC

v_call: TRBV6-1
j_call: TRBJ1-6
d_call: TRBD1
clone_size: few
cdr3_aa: CASKDRASYNSPLHF
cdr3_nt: TGTGCCAGCAAAGACAGGGCATCCTATAATTCACCCCTCCACTTT

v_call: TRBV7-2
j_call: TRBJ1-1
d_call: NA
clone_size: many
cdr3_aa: CASSPVTGGRTEAFF
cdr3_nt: TGTGCCAGCAGCCCAGTGACTGGAGGGCGAACTGAAGCTTTCTTT

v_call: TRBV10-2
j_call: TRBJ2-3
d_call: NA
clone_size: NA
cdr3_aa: CASSEGDGLGTQYF
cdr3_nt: TGCGCCAGCAGTGAAGGAGACGGACTCGGTACGCAGTATTTT

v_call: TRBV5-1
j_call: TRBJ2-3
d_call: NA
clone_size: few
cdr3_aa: CASSLMGHSTDTQYF
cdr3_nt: TGCGCCAGCAGCTTGATGGGACACAGCACAGATACGCAGTATTTT

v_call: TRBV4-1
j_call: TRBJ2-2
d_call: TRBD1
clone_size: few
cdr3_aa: CASSQRRVGTVNTGELFF
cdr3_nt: TGCGCCAGCAGCCAAAGAAGGGTTGGGACAGTGAACACCGGGGAGCTGTTTTTT

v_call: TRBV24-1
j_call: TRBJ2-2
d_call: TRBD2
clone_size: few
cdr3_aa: CATSPGTSVELFF
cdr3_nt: TGTGCCACCAGTCCCGGGACTAGCGTGGAGCTGTTTTTT

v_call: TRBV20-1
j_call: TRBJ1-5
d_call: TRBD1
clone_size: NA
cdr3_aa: CSASTGRFNQPQHF
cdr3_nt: TGCAGTGCCTCGACAGGGAGATTTAATCAGCCCCAGCATTTT

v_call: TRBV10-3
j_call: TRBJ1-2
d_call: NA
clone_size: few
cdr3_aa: CAISAQGPYGYTF
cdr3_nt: TGTGCCATCAGTGCACAGGGTCCCTATGGCTACACCTTC

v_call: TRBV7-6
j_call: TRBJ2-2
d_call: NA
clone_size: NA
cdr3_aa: CASSFATPNTGELFF
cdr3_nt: TGTGCCAGCAGCTTTGCGACACCGAACACCGGGGAGCTGTTTTTT

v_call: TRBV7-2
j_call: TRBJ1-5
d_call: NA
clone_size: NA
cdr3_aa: CASSLGPGTRQPQHF
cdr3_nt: TGTGCCAGCAGCTTAGGACCGGGTACGCGGCAGCCCCAGCATTTT

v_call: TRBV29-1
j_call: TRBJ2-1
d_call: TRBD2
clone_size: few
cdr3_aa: CSVEARLAPNEQFF
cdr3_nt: TGCAGCGTTGAAGCTAGACTAGCCCCCAATGAGCAGTTCTTC

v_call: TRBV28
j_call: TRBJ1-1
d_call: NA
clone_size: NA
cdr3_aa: CASTLPGQLSDPEAFF
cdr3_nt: TGTGCCAGCACCCTACCCGGACAGTTAAGCGACCCCGAAGCTTTCTTT

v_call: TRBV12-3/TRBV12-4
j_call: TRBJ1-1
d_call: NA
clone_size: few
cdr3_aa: CASRGSGEAFF
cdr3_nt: TGTGCCAGCAGGGGATCAGGGGAGGCTTTCTTT

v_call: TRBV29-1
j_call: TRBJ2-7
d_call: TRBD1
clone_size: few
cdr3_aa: CSGGQGSEQYF
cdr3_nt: TGCAGCGGGGGACAGGGAAGCGAGCAGTACTTC

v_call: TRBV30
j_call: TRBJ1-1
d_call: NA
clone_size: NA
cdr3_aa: CAWSVQREAFF
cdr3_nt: TGTGCCTGGAGTGTACAGCGTGAAGCTTTCTTT

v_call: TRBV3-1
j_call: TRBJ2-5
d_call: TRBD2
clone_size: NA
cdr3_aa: CASSQAGGTGETQYF
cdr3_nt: TGTGCCAGCAGCCAAGCGGGGGGTACAGGAGAGACCCAGTACTTC

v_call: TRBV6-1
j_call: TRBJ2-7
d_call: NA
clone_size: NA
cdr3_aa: CASSEAFRGAAYSYEQYF
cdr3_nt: TGTGCCAGCAGTGAAGCGTTTCGGGGCGCGGCTTACTCCTACGAGCAGTACTTC

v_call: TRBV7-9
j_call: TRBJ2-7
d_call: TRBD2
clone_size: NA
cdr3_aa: CASSVPGLGTYEQYF
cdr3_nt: TGTGCCAGCAGCGTACCGGGACTAGGAACCTACGAGCAGTACTTC

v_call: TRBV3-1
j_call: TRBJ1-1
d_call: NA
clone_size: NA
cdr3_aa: CASSPGRIHTEAFF
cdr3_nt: TGTGCCAGCAGCCCGGGGCGGATACACACTGAAGCTTTCTTT

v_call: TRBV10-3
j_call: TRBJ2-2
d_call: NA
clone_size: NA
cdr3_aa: CAITRQGTGELFF
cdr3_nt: TGTGCCATCACTAGGCAGGGCACCGGGGAGCTGTTTTTT

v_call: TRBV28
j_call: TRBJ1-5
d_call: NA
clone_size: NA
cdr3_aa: CASTVWWWSNQPQHF
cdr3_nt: TGTGCCAGCACCGTCTGGTGGTGGAGCAATCAGCCCCAGCATTTT

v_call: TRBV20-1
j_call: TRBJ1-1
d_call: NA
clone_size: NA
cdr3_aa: CSTRQANTEAFF
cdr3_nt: TGCAGTACAAGACAGGCTAACACTGAAGCTTTCTTT

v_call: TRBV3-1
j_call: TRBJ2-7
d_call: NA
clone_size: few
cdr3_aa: CASSHTQAYEQYF
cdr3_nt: TGTGCCAGCAGCCACACACAGGCTTACGAGCAGTACTTC

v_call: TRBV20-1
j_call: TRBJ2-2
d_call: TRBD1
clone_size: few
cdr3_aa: CSAKRQGASTGELFF
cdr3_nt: TGCAGTGCTAAGCGACAGGGGGCGAGCACCGGGGAGCTGTTTTTT

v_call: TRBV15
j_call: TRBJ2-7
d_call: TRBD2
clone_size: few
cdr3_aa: CATSRGGSGSYEQYF
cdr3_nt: TGTGCCACCAGCAGAGGGGGTAGCGGGAGTTACGAGCAGTACTTC

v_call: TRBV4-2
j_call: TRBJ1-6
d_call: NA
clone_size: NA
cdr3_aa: CASSQANSPLHF
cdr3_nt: TGTGCCAGCAGCCAAGCAAATTCACCCCTCCACTTT

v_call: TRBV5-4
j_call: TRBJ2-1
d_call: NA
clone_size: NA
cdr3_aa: CASSGQRFTSYNEQFF
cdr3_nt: TGTGCCAGCAGTGGACAGCGTTTCACCTCCTACAATGAGCAGTTCTTC

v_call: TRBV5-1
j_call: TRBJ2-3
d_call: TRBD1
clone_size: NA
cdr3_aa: CASSTFGQGKDTQYF
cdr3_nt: TGCGCCAGCAGCACCTTTGGACAGGGCAAAGATACGCAGTATTTT

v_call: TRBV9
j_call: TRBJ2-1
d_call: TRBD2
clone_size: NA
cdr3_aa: CASSVAAGAPYNEQFF
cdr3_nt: TGTGCCAGCAGCGTAGCGGCGGGAGCTCCCTACAATGAGCAGTTCTTC

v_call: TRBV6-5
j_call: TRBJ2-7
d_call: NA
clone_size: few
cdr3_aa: CASSYVRFREQYF
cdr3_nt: TGTGCCAGCAGTTACGTTCGATTTCGGGAGCAGTACTTC

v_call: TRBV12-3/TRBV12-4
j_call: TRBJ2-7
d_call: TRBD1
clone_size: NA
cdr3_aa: CASRLSGTVLEQYF
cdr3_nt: TGTGCCAGCAGACTAAGTGGGACAGTCCTCGAGCAGTACTTC

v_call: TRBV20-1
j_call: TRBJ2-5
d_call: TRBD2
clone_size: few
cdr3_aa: CSATRLAGVQTQYF
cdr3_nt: TGCAGTGCAACGAGACTAGCGGGAGTACAGACCCAGTACTTC

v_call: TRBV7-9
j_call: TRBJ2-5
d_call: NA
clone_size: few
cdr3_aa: CASSLKRNRVWETQYF
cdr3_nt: TGTGCCAGCAGCTTAAAACGAAACAGGGTTTGGGAGACCCAGTACTTC

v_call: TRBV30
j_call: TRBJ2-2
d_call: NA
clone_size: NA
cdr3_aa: CAWFLGGTGELFF
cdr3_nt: TGTGCCTGGTTTCTTGGAGGAACCGGGGAGCTGTTTTTT

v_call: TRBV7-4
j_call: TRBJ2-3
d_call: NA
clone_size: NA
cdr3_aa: CASSLVWAGRSTDTQYF
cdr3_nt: TGTGCCAGCAGCTTAGTTTGGGCGGGCCGGAGCACAGATACGCAGTATTTT

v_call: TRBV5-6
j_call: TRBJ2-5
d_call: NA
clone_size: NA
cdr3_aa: CASSLKATQETQYF
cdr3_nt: TGTGCCAGCAGCTTGAAAGCGACCCAAGAGACCCAGTACTTC

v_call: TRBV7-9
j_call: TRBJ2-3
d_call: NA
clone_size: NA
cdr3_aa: CASYQGSDTQYF
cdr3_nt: TGTGCCAGCTATCAGGGGTCAGATACGCAGTATTTT

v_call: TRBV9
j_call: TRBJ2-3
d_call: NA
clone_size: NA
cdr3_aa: CASSVGWRGSTDTQYF
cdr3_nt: TGTGCCAGCAGCGTAGGTTGGCGGGGTAGCACAGATACGCAGTATTTT

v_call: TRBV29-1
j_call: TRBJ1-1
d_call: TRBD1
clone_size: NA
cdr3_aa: CSVRTGGMNTEAFF
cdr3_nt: TGCAGCGTACGGACAGGGGGCATGAACACTGAAGCTTTCTTT

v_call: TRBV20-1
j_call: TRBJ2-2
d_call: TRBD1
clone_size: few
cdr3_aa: CSARKGQLSGELFF
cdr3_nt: TGCAGTGCCAGAAAGGGACAGTTGAGCGGGGAGCTGTTTTTT

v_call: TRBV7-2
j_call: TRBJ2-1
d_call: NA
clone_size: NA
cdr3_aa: CASSLVVGSYNEQFF
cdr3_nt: TGTGCCAGCAGCTTAGTCGTGGGCTCCTACAATGAGCAGTTCTTC

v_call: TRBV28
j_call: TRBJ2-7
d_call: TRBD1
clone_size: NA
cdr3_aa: CASSLILGQGYEQYF
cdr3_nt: TGTGCCAGCAGTTTAATTTTGGGACAGGGGTACGAGCAGTACTTC

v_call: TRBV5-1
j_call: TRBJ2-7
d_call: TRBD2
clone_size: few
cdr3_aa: CASSLERLAVTEQYF
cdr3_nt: TGCGCCAGCAGCTTGGAGCGACTAGCGGTGACCGAGCAGTACTTC

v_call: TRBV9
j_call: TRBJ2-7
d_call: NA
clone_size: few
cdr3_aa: CASSAGQRSNYVYEQYF
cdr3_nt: TGTGCCAGCAGCGCAGGACAGCGTTCTAATTATGTCTACGAGCAGTACTTC

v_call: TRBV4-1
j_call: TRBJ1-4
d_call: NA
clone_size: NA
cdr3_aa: CASSQRAGTNEKLFF
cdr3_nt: TGCGCCAGCAGCCAAAGGGCCGGAACTAATGAAAAACTGTTTTTT

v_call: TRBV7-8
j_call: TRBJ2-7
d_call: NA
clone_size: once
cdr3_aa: CASSLRSDRLYYEQYF
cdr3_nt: TGTGCCAGCAGCTTAAGAAGCGACAGACTTTACTACGAGCAGTACTTC